This entry describes one TCR beta chain. Its antigen is currently unknown. This record comes from a study of CD8 T cells in acute hepatitis C reinfection. The CDR3 sequence is 18 residues long. V was trimmed by 0 bases and J by 1 base, leaving 19 bases between them. Germline lookup yields CDR1 GTSNPN and CDR2 SVGIG (reference sequence). Overall study results and limits: Acute resolver, follow-up resolver and acute chronic samples had similar high diversity.

Regarding time point: naive CD8 control sorted from an acute-time-point sample. Clones were sequenced by immunoSEQ multiplex PCR, and TCRdb holds only the in-frame ones, with some missing. The sample holds approximately 40,000 clones; 70% to 90% are singletons and the top ten take around 9.9%. The sequencing input was naive CD8+ T cells from PBMCs. This sequence originates from a woman aged 18-30 years who spontaneously cleared hepatitis C infection. V usage is TRBV30 and J usage is TRBJ2-1; no definite D call. The CDR3 coding sequence is TGTGCCTGGAGTGTGGTAGAAGAACCGCTCTATTCCTACAATGAGCAGTTCTTC. This gives the protein CAWSVVEEPLYSYNEQFF.